The next 12 T cell receptor beta chains were all read from a single sample in a study of regulatory T cells in long-lasting Graves disease. Described time point: newly diagnosed GD, antithyroid drugs for less than 3 months. PBMCs were the source of the RNA used for TCR sequencing. Arm-PCR with iRepertoire HTBI primers amplified the CDR3 regions for these TCR beta libraries. TCRdb reprocessed the multiplex PCR reads with MiXCR, giving one entry per CDR3 protein. Among around 400,000 distinct CDR3 sequences listed, 14% to 15% were seen once. Separately, the same data were catalogued under a study of T cells in Graves' hyperthyroidism and ophthalmopathy.

The sequencing here drew on peripheral blood mononuclear cells (PBMCs), taken at new diagnosis, from a patient treated with antithyroid drugs. These receptor sequences come from a woman aged 40 to 49 with Graves disease.

For this clonotype: A far larger clone differs by one base, so this is likely a read error. The gene calls are TRBV11-2 and TRBJ2-3; 9 nucleotides line up with TRBD2. The end of the DNA aligns better with TRBJ2-5, so the J call may be wrong. Germline lookup yields CDR1 SGHAT and CDR2 FQNNGV. The CDR3 is made up of 15 amino acids. DNA for the CDR3: TGTGCCAGCAGCTTAGCGGGACTAGCTGCGGAGACCCAGTACTTC. Translating it yields CASSLAGLAAETQYF.

This clonotype was seen a handful of times. This sequence joins TRBV4-3 and TRBJ2-1; 8 positions match TRBD2. The length of the CDR3 is 16 residues. Germline V gene sequence: CDR1 LGHNA, CDR2 YSLEER. The J segment lost 2 bases and the V segment lost 4 bases, leaving 7 bases of the junction unmatched. This CDR3 is CASSPLLAEAYNEQFF. DNA of the CDR3: TGCGCCAGCAGCCCCCTACTAGCGGAGGCCTACAATGAGCAGTTCTTC.

This clonotype was detected only a few times. The V call is TRBV6-2 or TRBV6-3, the J call TRBJ2-2; TRBD1 matches at 9 bases. Germline values: CDR1 MNHEY, CDR2 SVGEGT. The junction had 11 bases not matched to a gene; V was cut back by 6 bases and J by 3 bases. This CDR3 is 17 amino acids long. The CDR3 bases are TGTGCCAGCAGCCACGCACGGACAGGGGACGACACCGGGGAGCTGTTTTTT. It codes for CASSHARTGDDTGELFF.

This clonotype was seen at least ten times. This rearrangement joins TRBV2 to TRBJ1-5; D is ambiguous. The CDR3 covers 13 residues. CDR1 and CDR2 from the germline V gene are SNHLY and FYNNEI. Between the trimmed V and J ends, which lost 8 bases and 3 bases, there was a span of 11 bases. CDR3 loop: CASGSSPNQPQHF. The CDR3 DNA is TGTGCCAGCGGTAGTTCCCCCAATCAGCCCCAGCATTTT.

The chain combines TRBV6-2 or TRBV6-3 with TRBJ2-1; 7 bases line up with TRBD1. This CDR3 has 13 residues. Looked up from germline, CDR1 is MNHEY and CDR2 is SVGEGT. Unmatched junction bases numbered 9, after V lost 9 bases and J lost 7 bases. CDR3 amino acids: CASLLEDRNEQFF. The DNA of the CDR3 is TGTGCCAGTTTGCTGGAGGACAGGAATGAGCAGTTCTTC.

The CDR3 DNA is TGTGCCAGCCAGACGGACTATAGCAATCAGCCCCAGCATTTT. It specifies CASQTDYSNQPQHF. V usage is TRBV2 and J usage is TRBJ1-5, with D hard to call. Germline V gene sequence: CDR1 SNHLY, CDR2 FYNNEI. The CDR3 extends over 14 amino acids. With 8 bases removed from V and 0 bases from J, the gap between germline ends came to 11 bases.

This chain uses TRBV11-2 with TRBJ2-4, with 7 bases identical to TRBD1. CDR1 and CDR2 from the germline V gene are SGHAT and FQNNGV. Trimming at V came to 5 bases and at J to 3 bases, leaving 7 bases not matched to a gene. The CDR3 covers 15 residues. The CDR3 DNA sequence: TGTGCCAGCAGCGAATATGGGGACAGCAAAAACATTCAGTACTTC. Translating it yields CASSEYGDSKNIQYF.

This clonotype has a handful of counts. CDR3 sequence (DNA): TGTGCCAGCAGTGCACTCCCCCCGGGGTGGACTAGCGAGGACCCATACGAGCAGTACTTC. Its translation: CASSALPPGWTSEDPYEQYF. The chain couples TRBV6-4 to TRBJ2-7; 9 nucleotides line up with TRBD2. Germline lookup yields CDR1 MRHNA and CDR2 SNTAGT. The CDR3 consists of 20 residues. V dropped 4 bases and J dropped 4; count of bases not matched to a gene: 23.

This clonotype came up a few times. The V call is TRBV10-3, the J call TRBJ2-6; D is ambiguous. Germline CDR1 and CDR2: ENHRY and SYGVKD. The CDR3 contains 14 residues. Trimming stripped 10 bases from V and 0 bases from J, with 10 bases between. For the CDR3, the DNA is TGTGCCACCTACGACAACTCTGGGGCCAACGTCCTGACTTTC. This translates into CATYDNSGANVLTF.

The rearrangement joins TRBV6-1 to TRBJ2-6; 7 nucleotides align to TRBD2. The germline gives CDR1 MNHNS, CDR2 SASEGT. Unmatched junction bases numbered 5, after V lost 10 bases and J lost 2 bases. This CDR3 is built from 14 residues. The CDR3 region has the DNA TGTGCCACCTTGGGGAGGGCTGGGGCCAACGTCCTGACTTTC. Residues: CATLGRAGANVLTF.

The chain joins TRBV14 to TRBJ1-2, with D hard to call. The CDR3 runs to 14 residues. Germline CDR1 SGHDN, CDR2 FVKESK. The germline V and J ends were trimmed by 0 bases and 6 bases, with 11 bases remaining between them. The CDR3 DNA sequence: TGTGCCAGCAGCCAAGATCTGGCAGGCAATGGCTACACCTTC. Its protein product is CASSQDLAGNGYTF.

This clonotype was counted only a few times. The V call is TRBV12-3 or TRBV12-4, the J call TRBJ2-1; D ambiguous. Trimming pared 7 bases from V and 8 bases from J, leaving 15 bases between. The CDR3 totals 13 residues. In nucleotides, the CDR3 is TGTGCCAGCACCCCGCTCTTAGGGCATGAGCAGTTCTTC. Amino acids: CASTPLLGHEQFF.